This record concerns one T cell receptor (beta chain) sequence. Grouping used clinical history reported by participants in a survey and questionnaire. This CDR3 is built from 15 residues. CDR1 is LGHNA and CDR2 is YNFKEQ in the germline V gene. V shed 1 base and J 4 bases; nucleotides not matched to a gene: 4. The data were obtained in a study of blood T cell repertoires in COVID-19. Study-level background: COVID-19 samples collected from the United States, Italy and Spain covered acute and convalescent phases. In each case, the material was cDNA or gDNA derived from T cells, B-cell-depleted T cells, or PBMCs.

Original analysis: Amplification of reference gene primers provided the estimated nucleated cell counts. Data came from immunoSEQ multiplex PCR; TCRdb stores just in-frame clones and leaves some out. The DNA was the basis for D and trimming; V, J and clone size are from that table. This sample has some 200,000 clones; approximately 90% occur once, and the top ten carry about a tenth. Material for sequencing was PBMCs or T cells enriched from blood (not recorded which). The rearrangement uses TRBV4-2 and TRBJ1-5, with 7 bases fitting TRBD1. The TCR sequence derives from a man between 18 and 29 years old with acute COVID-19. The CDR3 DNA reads TGTGCCAGCAGCCAAGCGGGACAGCGAAATCAGCCCCAGCATTTT. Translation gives CASSQAGQRNQPQHF.